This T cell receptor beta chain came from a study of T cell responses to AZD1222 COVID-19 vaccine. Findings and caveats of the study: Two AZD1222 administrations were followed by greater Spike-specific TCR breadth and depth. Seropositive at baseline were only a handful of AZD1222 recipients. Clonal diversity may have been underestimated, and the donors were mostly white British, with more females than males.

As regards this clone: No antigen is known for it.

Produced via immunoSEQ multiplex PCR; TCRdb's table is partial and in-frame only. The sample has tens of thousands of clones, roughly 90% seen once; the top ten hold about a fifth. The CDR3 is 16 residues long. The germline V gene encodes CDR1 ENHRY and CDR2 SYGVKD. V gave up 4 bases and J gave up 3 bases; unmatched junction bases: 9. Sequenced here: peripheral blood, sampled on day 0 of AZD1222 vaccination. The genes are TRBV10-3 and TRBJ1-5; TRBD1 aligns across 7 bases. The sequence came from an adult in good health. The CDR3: CAISAAGRGSNQPQHF. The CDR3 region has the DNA TGTGCCATCAGTGCGGCCGGCAGGGGGTCCAATCAGCCCCAGCATTTT.